This record covers a single T cell receptor beta chain. The data were taken from a study of blood T cells in healthy people across ages. This CDR3 contains 14 residues. In germline, CDR1 is MNHEY, CDR2 SMNVEV (reference sequence). V shed 3 bases and J shed 4 bases, with 12 bases lying between them. A second about 7 to 12 cycle PCR used barcoded and J-beta primers. TCRdb reprocessed the 5' RACE reads with MiXCR, giving one entry per CDR3 protein. Here the sample spans approximately 1.5 million distinct CDR3 sequences, approximately 43% being singletons. The chain links TRBV27 to TRBJ1-1, with D perhaps matching TRBD1 (6 bases). The specimen was blood. This receptor was identified in a woman aged 18-29 years in good health. The CDR3 here is CASSFEGGFTEAFF. The CDR3 bases are TGTGCCAGCAGTTTTGAGGGGGGCTTCACTGAAGCTTTCTTT.